What follows are 14 T cell receptor beta chains derived from one specimen sequenced in a study of beta chain features in type 1 diabetes (dated by TCRdb to between 2017 and 2018). Their recognized antigens are unknown. The library was generated by the immunoSEQ multiplex PCR assay. All of the isolated RNA was reverse transcribed with the High Capacity cDNA Reverse Transcription Kit, so expressed TCRB transcripts were sequenced. In its TCRdb copy, this immuneACCESS table keeps in-frame sequences only and misses some clones. Where compared with another copy, unresolved V genes explain less than half of these, and the others have no known cause. This sample gives 130,000 or so clones in total; over 15% of them show up just once. 2% to 2.5% of the sample is taken by the ten largest. Findings and caveats that apply to the study as a whole: In all four CD4+ subsets, TCRB CDR3 length was moderately but significantly shorter in type 1 diabetes patients.

Sequenced sample: central memory CD4+ T cells from blood. The receptors were gathered from a man younger than 40 with type 1 diabetes.

This clone was counted a few times. Other DNA sequences of this sample code for an identical CDR3. V usage is TRBV7-2 and J usage is TRBJ1-5; D gene uncertain. Looked up from germline, CDR1 is SGHTA and CDR2 is FQGNSA. Trimming took 5 bases from V and 0 from J, leaving 5 bases between them. CDR3 length: 13 residues. CDR3 in DNA: TGTGCCAGCAGCCCCAGTAGCAATCAGCCCCAGCATTTT. It codes for CASSPSSNQPQHF.

The rearrangement uses TRBV7-9 and TRBJ2-4, with a weak D call TRBD2 (5 bases). The germline V gene encodes CDR1 SEHNR and CDR2 FQNEAQ (reference sequence). V lost 3 bases, J lost 3 bases, and 9 bases lay in between. The CDR3 loop spans 14 amino acids. CDR3 in amino acids: CASSFRGGKNIQYF. The CDR3 DNA sequence: TGTGCCAGCAGCTTCAGAGGAGGCAAAAACATTCAGTACTTC. The full variable domain, rest sourced from reference TRBV7-9 and TRBJ2-4, is DTGVSQNPRHKITKRGQNVTFRCDPISEHNRLYWYRQTLGQGPEFLTYFQNEAQLEKSRLLSDRFSAERPKGSFSTLEIQRTEQGDSAMYLCASSFRGGKNIQYFGAGTRLSVL.

This clone appeared a few times. The CDR3 nucleotides are TGCGCCAGCAGCCCATTAGCGGGGGCTTACACCGGGGAGCTGTTTTTT. Its translation is CASSPLAGAYTGELFF. The chain has TRBV4-3 and TRBJ2-2; 9 bases match TRBD2. Germline V CDR1 and CDR2: LGHNA, YSLEER. The V and J ends lost 4 bases and 3 bases, in that order; junction bases with no gene match: 6. The CDR3 length is 16 residues.

The chain links TRBV9 to TRBJ1-6; D gene unclear. Trimming took 4 bases from V and 7 from J, leaving 15 bases between them. The length of the CDR3 is 15 residues. Looked up from germline, CDR1 is SGDLS and CDR2 is YYNGEE. The CDR3 nucleotides are TGTGCCAGCAGCCTTTTGCGAGACAAGAATTCACCCCTCCACTTT. This encodes CASSLLRDKNSPLHF.

There are a few counts of this clone. V is TRBV7-2 and J is TRBJ2-3, with D hard to call. This CDR3 is 15 amino acids long. V lost 0 bases, J lost 0 bases, and 7 bases lay in between. Germline CDR1 and CDR2: SGHTA and FQGNSA. The CDR3 sequence: CASSLALGSTDTQYF. The CDR3 coding sequence is TGTGCCAGCAGCTTAGCCTTAGGGAGCACAGATACGCAGTATTTT.

The chain has TRBV13 and TRBJ2-2, with D possibly matching TRBD1 (7 bases). The CDR3 consists of 17 residues. From germline, CDR1 is PRHDT and CDR2 FYEKMQ (reference sequence). V gave up 4 bases and J gave up 2 bases, with 17 bases separating them. The CDR3 reads CASSSGGDSSNTGELFF. In DNA, the CDR3 is TGTGCCAGCAGCTCTGGCGGGGACAGCTCTAACACCGGGGAGCTGTTTTTT. Full variable domain (remainder filled in from reference TRBV13 and TRBJ2-2): AAGVIQSPRHLIKEKRETATLKCYPIPRHDTVYWYQQGPGQDPQFLISFYEKMQSDKGSIPDRFSAQQFSDYHSELNMSSLELGDSALYFCASSSGGDSSNTGELFFGEGSRLTVL.

This clone has just a few counts. The chain couples TRBV7-2 to TRBJ1-1; D gene unclear. The CDR3 has 12 residues. V lost 1 base and J 7 bases, leaving 7 bases between the germline ends. Germline assignment: CDR1 SGHTA and CDR2 FQGNSA. The CDR3 DNA follows: TGTGCCAGCAGCTTAGATGCGGGTGAAGCTTTCTTT. It specifies CASSLDAGEAFF.

The chain uses TRBV7-9 and TRBJ1-1; D is possibly TRBD1 (5 bases). V was cut by 6 bases and J by 5 bases, with 13 bases left in between. CDR1 is SEHNR, CDR2 FQNEAQ, per germline (reference sequence). The CDR3 covers 13 residues. CDR3 DNA sequence: TGTGCCAGCAGGCGTACACAGGAGACTGAAGCTTTCTTT. Protein sequence: CASRRTQETEAFF.

The sample holds a few counts of this clone. V and J are TRBV7-6 and TRBJ1-5, with 7 positions matching TRBD1. The CDR3 is made up of 15 amino acids. CDR1 SGHVS and CDR2 FNYEAQ come from the germline V gene. The junction had 2 bases not matched to a gene; V was cut back by 1 base and J by 2 bases. CDR3 amino acids: CASSLEGQGNQPQHF. DNA of the CDR3: TGTGCCAGCAGCTTAGAAGGACAGGGCAATCAGCCCCAGCATTTT.

In this sample, this clone turned up a few times. This chain connects TRBV28 to TRBJ2-6; D is undetermined. The germline CDR1 and CDR2 sequences are MDHEN and SYDVKM. The CDR3 loop spans 16 amino acids. V lost 3 bases and J 1 base, leaving 10 bases between the germline ends. CDR3 sequence: CASSLPKGSGANVLTF. For the CDR3, the DNA is TGTGCCAGCAGTTTGCCGAAGGGTTCTGGGGCCAACGTCCTGACTTTC.

This clone was counted only a few times. The genes are TRBV2 and TRBJ2-5; possibly TRBD2 for D (6 bases). The CDR3 extends over 13 amino acids. V lost 6 bases, J lost 1 base, and 9 bases lay in between. The germline V gene has CDR1 SNHLY and CDR2 FYNNEI. The CDR3 DNA reads as TGTGCCAGCAGGGGACTCCTCCAAGAGACCCAGTACTTC. Translation: CASRGLLQETQYF.

This clone appeared many times. At the DNA level, this CDR3 is encoded by other sequences in the same sample as well. CDR3 amino acids: CASSEAIYRGRSPLHF. The CDR3 DNA reads TGTGCCAGCAGTGAAGCGATATACAGGGGTCGATCACCCCTCCACTTT. The J gene is TRBJ1-6, the V gene TRBV2; 7 bases are shared with TRBD1. The ends lost 0 bases at V and 10 bases at J; junction bases unmatched: 9. The CDR3 extends over 16 amino acids. CDR1 SNHLY and CDR2 FYNNEI come from the germline V gene. Full variable domain (rest looked up from reference TRBV2 and TRBJ1-6): EPEVTQTPSHQVTQMGQEVILRCVPISNHLYFYWYRQILGQKVEFLVSFYNNEISEKSEIFDDQFSVERPDGSNFTLKIRSTKLEDSAMYFCASSEAIYRGRSPLHFGNGTRLTVT.

The CDR3 DNA is TGTGCCACCAGCCCCGGGACCCCCTACAATGAGCAGTTCTTC. Translation: CATSPGTPYNEQFF. J is TRBJ2-1 and V is TRBV15; possibly TRBD1 or TRBD2 for D (5 bases each). In germline, CDR1 is LNHNV, CDR2 YYDKDF (reference sequence). The CDR3 totals 14 residues. The ends were cut back, 5 bases at V and 2 bases at J, with 10 bases in the middle.

This rearrangement joins TRBV6-1 to TRBJ2-7; D is ambiguous. Germline assignment: CDR1 MNHNS and CDR2 SASEGT. This CDR3 has 11 residues. The ends were cut back, 6 bases at V and 3 bases at J, with 6 bases in the middle. CDR3 DNA sequence: TGTGCCAGCAGCCTTTTCTACGAGCAGTACTTC. Protein: CASSLFYEQYF.